Following are 5 T cell receptor beta chains from one sample sequenced in a study of OX40 agonist ivuxolimab in advanced cancers. The repertoire was sequenced with immunoSEQ multiplex PCR; TCRdb's copy has only in-frame clones and lacks some. This sample has 8,000 to 10,000 clones, with approximately 91% found just once. The starting material was CD4+ or CD8+ T cells sorted from blood, obtained in a trial of the OX40 agonist ivuxolimab. The receptors were sampled from an adult with an advanced solid tumor such as melanoma, head and neck, liver or kidney cancer.

The gene calls are TRBV7-9 and TRBJ1-2, with TRBD1 as a possible D gene (5 bases). With 5 bases removed from V and 4 bases from J, the gap between germline ends came to 17 bases. CDR3 length: 15 residues. Germline values: CDR1 SEHNR, CDR2 FQNEAQ (reference sequence). The CDR3 DNA is TGTGCCAGCAGCCGTTTGGAGGGGAACTTCTATGGCTACACCTTC. Translation gives CASSRLEGNFYGYTF.

The chain employs TRBV7-6 and TRBJ2-5; D ambiguous. There are 13 residues in the CDR3. Per the germline V gene, CDR1 is SGHVS and CDR2 is FNYEAQ. The V end was cut by 5 bases, the J end by 5 bases, with 12 bases between. In nucleotides, the CDR3 is TGTGCCAGCAGCGGGTTACGGACGGAGACCCAGTACTTC. Protein: CASSGLRTETQYF. Filled out from reference TRBV7-6 and TRBJ2-5, the complete variable domain reads GAGVSQSPRYKVTKRGQDVALRCDPISGHVSLYWYRQALGQGPEFLTYFNYEAQQDKSGLPNDRFSAERPEGSISTLTIQRTEQRDSAMYRCASSGLRTETQYFGPGTRLLVL.

V is TRBV15 and J is TRBJ2-1, with 13 bases identical to TRBD2. V shed 9 bases and J 6 bases; nucleotides not matched to a gene: 14. CDR3 length: 17 residues. The V gene's germline CDR1 is LNHNV and CDR2 YYDKDF (reference sequence). The CDR3 protein is CATFPLNTSGGANEQFF. The CDR3 DNA sequence: TGTGCCACATTCCCCCTCAACACTAGCGGGGGGGCCAATGAGCAGTTCTTC.

This chain joins TRBV27 and TRBJ1-1; TRBD1 might be the D (6 bases). CDR3 length equals 13 residues. V was pared by 3 bases and J by 6 bases, with 11 bases between. CDR1 and CDR2 from the germline V gene are MNHEY and SMNVEV (reference sequence). CDR3 region: CASSFVGTSEAFF. The CDR3 nucleotides are TGTGCCAGCAGTTTTGTCGGGACATCTGAAGCTTTCTTT.

This clone came up once. This sequence joins TRBV5-6 and TRBJ1-2, with unresolved D. The CDR3 sequence is 16 residues long. In germline, CDR1 is SGHDT, CDR2 YYEEEE. The V end was cut by 0 bases, the J end by 0 bases, with 12 bases between. The CDR3 loop is CASSLVRAAPNYGYTF. The CDR3 DNA reads as TGTGCCAGCAGCTTGGTTAGGGCAGCACCTAACTATGGCTACACCTTC.